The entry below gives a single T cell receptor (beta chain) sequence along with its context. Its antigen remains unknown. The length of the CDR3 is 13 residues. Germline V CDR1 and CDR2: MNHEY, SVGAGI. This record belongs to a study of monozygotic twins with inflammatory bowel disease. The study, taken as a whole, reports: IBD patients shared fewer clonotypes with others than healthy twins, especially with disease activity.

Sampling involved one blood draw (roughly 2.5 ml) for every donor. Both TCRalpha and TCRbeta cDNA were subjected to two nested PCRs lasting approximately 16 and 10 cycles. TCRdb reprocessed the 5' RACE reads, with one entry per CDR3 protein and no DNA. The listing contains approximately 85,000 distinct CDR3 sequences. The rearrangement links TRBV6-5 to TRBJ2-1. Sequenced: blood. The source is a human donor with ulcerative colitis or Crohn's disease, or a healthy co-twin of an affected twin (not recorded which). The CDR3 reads CASSYSKGNEQFF.